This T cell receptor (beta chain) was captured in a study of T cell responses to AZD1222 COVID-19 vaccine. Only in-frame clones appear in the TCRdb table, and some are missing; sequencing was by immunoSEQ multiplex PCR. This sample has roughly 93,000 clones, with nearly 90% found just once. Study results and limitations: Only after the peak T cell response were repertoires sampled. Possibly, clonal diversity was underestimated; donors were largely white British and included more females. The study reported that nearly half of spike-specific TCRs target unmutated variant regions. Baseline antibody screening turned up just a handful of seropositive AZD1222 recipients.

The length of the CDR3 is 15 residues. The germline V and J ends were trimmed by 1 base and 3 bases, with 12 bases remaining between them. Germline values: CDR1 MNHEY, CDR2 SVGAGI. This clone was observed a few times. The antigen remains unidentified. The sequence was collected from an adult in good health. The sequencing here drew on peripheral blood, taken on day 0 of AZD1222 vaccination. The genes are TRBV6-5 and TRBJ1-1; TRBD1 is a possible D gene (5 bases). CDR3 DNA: TGTGCCAGCAGTTACTGGGCTGACAGACACACTGAAGCTTTCTTT. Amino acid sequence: CASSYWADRHTEAFF.